This T cell receptor beta chain stems from a study of T cell responses to AZD1222 COVID-19 vaccine. Study-level information: Analyses pooled second doses at about 4 or about 12 weeks.

Germline V lookup: CDR1 SNHLY, CDR2 FYNNEI. V lost 4 bases and J lost 2; bases outside the gene matches: 4. The CDR3 spans 14 residues. Libraries were prepared by immunoSEQ multiplex PCR; TCRdb keeps only in-frame clonotypes and omits some of them. The repertoire includes 120,000 or so clones, roughly nine tenths of them detected once, and roughly 5.4% sits in the top ten. This chain joins TRBV2 and TRBJ1-1, with 7 bases lining up with TRBD1. The material sequenced was peripheral blood, taken on day 0 of AZD1222 vaccination. The TCR sequence derives from an adult in good health. The CDR3 nucleotides are TGTGCCAGCAGTGGACAGGGACCTAACACTGAAGCTTTCTTT. Protein: CASSGQGPNTEAFF.